This paragraph covers one T cell receptor beta chain sequence. The antigen is undetermined. This CDR3 contains 11 residues. With 6 bases removed from V and 1 base from J, the gap between germline ends came to 0 bases. Germline assignment: CDR1 SNHLY and CDR2 FYNNEI. The entry originates in a study of shared clonotypes between healthy human individuals. Overall study context: The cohort had a couple of women and a few men, ages 18 to 49. General study findings and limits: Researchers sampled blood only, noting tissue repertoires likely differ.

Replicate PCRs run on unsorted PBMC used around 0.3 ug DNA, which was about 28,000 T cell genomes. Repertoires were generated with immunoSEQ multiplex PCR, while TCRdb's copy carries only in-frame clones and drops some. The repertoire holds roughly 500,000 clones, with approximately 81% as singletons. The chain uses TRBV2 and TRBJ2-2; D is ambiguous. The specimen was PBMCs. This receptor was obtained from a woman aged 40 to 50 in good health. Some clones in this sample may be carry-over from other donors' samples. DNA for the CDR3: TGTGCCAGCAGGAACACCGGGGAGCTGTTTTTT. This encodes CASRNTGELFF.